The T cell receptor beta chain described here comes from a study of post-analysis software for immune sequencing data. Trimming left V 5 bases short and J 1 base short, with 10 bases between. The CDR3 has 14 residues. Germline assignment: CDR1 MNHEY and CDR2 SVGAGI. Sequencing libraries made from TCR beta cDNA carried unique molecular identifiers. Out of 1 to 10 million T cells, about 460,000 cDNA molecules were generated. Using its own MiXCR run on the PCR reads, TCRdb lists one record per CDR3 protein. Of 350,000 to 500,000 distinct CDR3 sequences listed, 39% were seen once; the top ten hold 6% to 9%. Comment on this clonotype: Its antigen is undetermined.

Study-level findings and limits: Patients had higher frequencies than controls of about five TRBV segments, including TRBV5-6, TRBV5-1 and TRBV20-1.

Specimen: blood. This TCR was sampled from a girl aged 2 to 9 with multiple sclerosis. The V and J genes are TRBV6-5 and TRBJ2-3; tentatively, D is TRBD2 (5 bases). CDR3 DNA sequence: TGTGCCAGCAGTCCGGGATCCCGCACAGATACGCAGTATTTT. Its protein product is CASSPGSRTDTQYF.